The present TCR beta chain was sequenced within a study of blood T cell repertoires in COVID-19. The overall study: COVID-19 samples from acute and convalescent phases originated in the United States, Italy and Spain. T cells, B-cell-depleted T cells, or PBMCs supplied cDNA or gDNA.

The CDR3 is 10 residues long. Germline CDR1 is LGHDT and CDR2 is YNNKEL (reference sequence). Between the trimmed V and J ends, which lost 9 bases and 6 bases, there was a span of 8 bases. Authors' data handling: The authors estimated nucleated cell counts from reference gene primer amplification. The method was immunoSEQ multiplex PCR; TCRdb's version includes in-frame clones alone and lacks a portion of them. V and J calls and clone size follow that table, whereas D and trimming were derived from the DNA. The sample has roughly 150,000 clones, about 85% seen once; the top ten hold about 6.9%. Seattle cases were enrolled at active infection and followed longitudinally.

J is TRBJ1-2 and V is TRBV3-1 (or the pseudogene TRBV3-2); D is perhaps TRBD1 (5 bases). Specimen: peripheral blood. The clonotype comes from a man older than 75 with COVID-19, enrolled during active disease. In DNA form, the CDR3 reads TGTGCCAGTCCGGGGGATGGCTACACCTTC. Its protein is CASPGDGYTF.